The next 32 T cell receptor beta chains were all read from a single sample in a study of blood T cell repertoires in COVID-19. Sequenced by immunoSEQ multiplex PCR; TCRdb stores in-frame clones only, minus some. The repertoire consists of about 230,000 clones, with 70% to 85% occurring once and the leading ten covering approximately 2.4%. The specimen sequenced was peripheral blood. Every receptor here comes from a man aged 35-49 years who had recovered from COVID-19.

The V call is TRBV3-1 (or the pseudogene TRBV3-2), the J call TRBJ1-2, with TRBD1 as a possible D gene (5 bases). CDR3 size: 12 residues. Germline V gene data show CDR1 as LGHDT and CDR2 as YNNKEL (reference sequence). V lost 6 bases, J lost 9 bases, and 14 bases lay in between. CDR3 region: CASRHSGRSYTF. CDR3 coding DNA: TGTGCCAGCAGGCATTCAGGGCGAAGCTACACCTTC.

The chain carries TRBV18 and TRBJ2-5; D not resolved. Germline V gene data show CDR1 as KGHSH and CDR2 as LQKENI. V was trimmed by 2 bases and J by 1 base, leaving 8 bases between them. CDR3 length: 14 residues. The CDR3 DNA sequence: TGTGCCAGCTCACCAGAGGCCGGCCAAGAGACCCAGTACTTC. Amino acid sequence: CASSPEAGQETQYF.

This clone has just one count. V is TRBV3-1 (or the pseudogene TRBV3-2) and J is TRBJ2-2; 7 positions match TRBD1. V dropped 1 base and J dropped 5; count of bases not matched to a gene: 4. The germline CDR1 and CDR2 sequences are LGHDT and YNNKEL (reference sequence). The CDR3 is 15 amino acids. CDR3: CASSQARTGTGELFF. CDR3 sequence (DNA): TGTGCCAGCAGCCAAGCCCGGACAGGAACCGGGGAGCTGTTTTTT.

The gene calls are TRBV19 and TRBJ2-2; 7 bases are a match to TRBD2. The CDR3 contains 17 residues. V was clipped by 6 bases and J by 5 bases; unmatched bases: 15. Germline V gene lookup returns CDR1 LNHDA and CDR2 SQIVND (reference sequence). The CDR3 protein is CASSPPWWRESTGELFF. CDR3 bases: TGTGCCAGTAGCCCGCCGTGGTGGCGGGAGAGTACCGGGGAGCTGTTTTTT.

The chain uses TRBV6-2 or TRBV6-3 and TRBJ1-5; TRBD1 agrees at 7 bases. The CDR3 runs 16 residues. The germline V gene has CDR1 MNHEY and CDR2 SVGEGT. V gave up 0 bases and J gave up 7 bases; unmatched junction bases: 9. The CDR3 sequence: CASSYSTVGGEQPQHF. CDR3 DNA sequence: TGTGCCAGCAGTTACTCGACAGTAGGGGGCGAACAGCCCCAGCATTTT.

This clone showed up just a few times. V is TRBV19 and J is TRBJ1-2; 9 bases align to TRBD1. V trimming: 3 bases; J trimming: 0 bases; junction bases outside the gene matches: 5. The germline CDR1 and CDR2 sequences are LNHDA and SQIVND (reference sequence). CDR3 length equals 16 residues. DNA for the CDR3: TGTGCCAGTAGTATGGGGACAGGGCGTACTAACTATGGCTACACCTTC. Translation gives CASSMGTGRTNYGYTF.

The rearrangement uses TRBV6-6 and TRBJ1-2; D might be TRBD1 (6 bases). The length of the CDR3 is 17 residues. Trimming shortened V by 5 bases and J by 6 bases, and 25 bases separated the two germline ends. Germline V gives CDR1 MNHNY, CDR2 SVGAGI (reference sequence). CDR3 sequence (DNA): TGTGCCAGCAGTCCCCGATCGACAGGAAGGGTGTCGAATGGCTACACCTTC. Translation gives CASSPRSTGRVSNGYTF.

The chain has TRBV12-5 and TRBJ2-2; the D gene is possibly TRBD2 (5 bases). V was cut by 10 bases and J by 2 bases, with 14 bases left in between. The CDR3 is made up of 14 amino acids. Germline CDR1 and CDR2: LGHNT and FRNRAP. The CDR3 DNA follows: TGTGCTACGAGGGAGCTTGGAAACACCGGGGAGCTGTTTTTT. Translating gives CATRELGNTGELFF.

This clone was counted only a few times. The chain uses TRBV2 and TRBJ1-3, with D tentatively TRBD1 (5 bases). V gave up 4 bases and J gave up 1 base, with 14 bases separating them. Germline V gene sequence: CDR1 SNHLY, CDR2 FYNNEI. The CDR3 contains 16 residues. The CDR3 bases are TGTGCCAGCAGTGTAGACAGAGCTGGGTCTGGAAACACCATATATTTT. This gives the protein CASSVDRAGSGNTIYF.

The DNA of the CDR3 is TGTGCCATCAGAAACGCAGGGGCTACTGAAGCTTTCTTT. It specifies CAIRNAGATEAFF. The V call is TRBV10-3, the J call TRBJ1-1, with a possible D match to TRBD1 (6 bases). CDR3 length: 13 residues. V was clipped by 6 bases and J by 5 bases, with 13 bases between them. Germline V CDR1 and CDR2: ENHRY, SYGVKD.

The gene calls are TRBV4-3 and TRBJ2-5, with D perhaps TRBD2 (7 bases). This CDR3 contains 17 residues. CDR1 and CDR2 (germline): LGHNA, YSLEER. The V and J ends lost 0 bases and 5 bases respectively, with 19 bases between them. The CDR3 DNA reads TGCGCCAGCAGCCAAGAAGGTCGGGGGGCCGAGGGGGAGACCCAGTACTTC. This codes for CASSQEGRGAEGETQYF.

The CDR3 DNA sequence: TGTGCCAGCAGCTCGCTACCACTACAGGGCCCTCGCTCCTACAATGAGCAGTTCTTC. It codes for CASSSLPLQGPRSYNEQFF. The V and J genes are TRBV7-9 and TRBJ2-1; perhaps TRBD1 as D (6 bases). The CDR3 is 19 amino acids. Germline CDR1 is SEHNR and CDR2 is FQNEAQ (reference sequence). V lost 4 bases and J lost 0, with 22 bases in between.

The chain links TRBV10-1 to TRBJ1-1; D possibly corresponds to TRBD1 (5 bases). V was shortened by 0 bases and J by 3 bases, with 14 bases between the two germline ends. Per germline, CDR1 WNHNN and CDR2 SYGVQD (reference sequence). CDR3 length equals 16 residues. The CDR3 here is CASSESGGLSDTEAFF. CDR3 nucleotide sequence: TGCGCCAGCAGTGAGTCTGGGGGGTTATCGGACACTGAAGCTTTCTTT.

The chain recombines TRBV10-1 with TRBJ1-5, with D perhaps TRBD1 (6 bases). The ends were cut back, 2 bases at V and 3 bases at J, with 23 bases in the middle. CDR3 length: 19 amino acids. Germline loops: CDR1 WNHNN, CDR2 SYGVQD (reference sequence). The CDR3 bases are TGCGCCAGCAGTGAGGGCAGGGGTAAGTCTCGGAACCCCAATCAGCCCCAGCATTTT. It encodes CASSEGRGKSRNPNQPQHF.

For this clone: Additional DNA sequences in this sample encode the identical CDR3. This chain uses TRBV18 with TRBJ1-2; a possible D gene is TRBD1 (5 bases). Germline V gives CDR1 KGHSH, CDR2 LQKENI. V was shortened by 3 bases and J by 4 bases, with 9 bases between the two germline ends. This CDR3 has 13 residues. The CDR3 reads CASSPGGGYGYTF. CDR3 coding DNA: TGTGCCAGCTCACCCGGGGGAGGCTATGGCTACACCTTC.

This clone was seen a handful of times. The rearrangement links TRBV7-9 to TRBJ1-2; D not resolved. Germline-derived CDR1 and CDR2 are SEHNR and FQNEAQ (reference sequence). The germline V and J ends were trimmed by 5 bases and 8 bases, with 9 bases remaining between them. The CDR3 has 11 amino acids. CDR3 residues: CASSAWRGYTF. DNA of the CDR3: TGTGCCAGCAGCGCGTGGCGGGGCTACACCTTC.

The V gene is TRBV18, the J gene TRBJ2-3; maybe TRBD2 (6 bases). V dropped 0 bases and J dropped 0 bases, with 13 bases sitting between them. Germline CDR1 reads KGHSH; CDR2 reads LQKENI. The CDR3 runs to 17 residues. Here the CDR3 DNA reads TGTGCCAGCTCACCACCGGGGCTAGCGAGCAGCACAGATACGCAGTATTTT. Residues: CASSPPGLASSTDTQYF.

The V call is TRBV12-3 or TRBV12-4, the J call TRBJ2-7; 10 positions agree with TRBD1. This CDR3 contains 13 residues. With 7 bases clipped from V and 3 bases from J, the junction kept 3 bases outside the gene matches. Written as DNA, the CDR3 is TGTGCCAGCACGGGACAGGGGATCTACGAGCAGTACTTC. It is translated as CASTGQGIYEQYF.

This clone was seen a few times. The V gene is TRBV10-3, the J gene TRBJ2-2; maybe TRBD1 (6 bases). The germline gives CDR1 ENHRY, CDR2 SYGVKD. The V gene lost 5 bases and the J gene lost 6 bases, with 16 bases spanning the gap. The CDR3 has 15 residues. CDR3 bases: TGTGCCATCAGTCGACCACAGGGTTCGGCCGGGGAGCTGTTTTTT. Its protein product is CAISRPQGSAGELFF.

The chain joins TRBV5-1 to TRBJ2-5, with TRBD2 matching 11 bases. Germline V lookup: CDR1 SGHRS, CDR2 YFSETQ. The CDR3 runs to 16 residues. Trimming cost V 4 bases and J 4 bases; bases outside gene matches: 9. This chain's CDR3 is CASSPGVGTSGETQYF. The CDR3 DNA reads TGCGCCAGCAGCCCCGGGGTGGGGACTAGCGGAGAGACCCAGTACTTC. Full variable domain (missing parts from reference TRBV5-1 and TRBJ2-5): KAGVTQTPRYLIKTRGQQVTLSCSPISGHRSVSWYQQTPGQGLQFLFEYFSETQRNKGNFPGRFSGRQFSNSRSEMNVSTLELGDSALYLCASSPGVGTSGETQYFGPGTRLLVL.

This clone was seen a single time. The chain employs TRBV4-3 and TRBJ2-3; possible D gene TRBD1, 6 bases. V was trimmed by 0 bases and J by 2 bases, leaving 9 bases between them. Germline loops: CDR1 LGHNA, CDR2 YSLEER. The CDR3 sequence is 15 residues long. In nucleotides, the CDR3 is TGCGCCAGCAGCCAAGACCGGACAGCCACAGATACGCAGTATTTT. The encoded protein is CASSQDRTATDTQYF.

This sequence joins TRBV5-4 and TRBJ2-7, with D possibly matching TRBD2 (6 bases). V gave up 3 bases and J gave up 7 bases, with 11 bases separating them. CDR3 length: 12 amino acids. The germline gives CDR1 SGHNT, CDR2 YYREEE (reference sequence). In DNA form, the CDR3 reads TGTGCCAGCAGCTGGGGCCGGGGGGAGCAGTACTTC. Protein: CASSWGRGEQYF.

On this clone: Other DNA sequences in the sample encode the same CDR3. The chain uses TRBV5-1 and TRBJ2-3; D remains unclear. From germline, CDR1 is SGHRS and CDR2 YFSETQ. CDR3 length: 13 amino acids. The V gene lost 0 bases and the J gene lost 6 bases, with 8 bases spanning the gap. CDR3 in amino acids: CASSLAGSDTQYF. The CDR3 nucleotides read TGCGCCAGCAGCTTGGCAGGATCCGATACGCAGTATTTT.

As DNA, the CDR3 is TGCGCCAGCAGAGTAGGGCGGGAGTGGGAGACCCAGTACTTC. Translation gives CASRVGREWETQYF. This rearrangement joins TRBV5-1 to TRBJ2-5, with TRBD2 identical over 7 bases. V shed 5 bases, J shed 5 bases, and the junction held 9 bases outside the gene matches. This CDR3 region has 14 residues. CDR1 is SGHRS and CDR2 is YFSETQ in the germline V gene.

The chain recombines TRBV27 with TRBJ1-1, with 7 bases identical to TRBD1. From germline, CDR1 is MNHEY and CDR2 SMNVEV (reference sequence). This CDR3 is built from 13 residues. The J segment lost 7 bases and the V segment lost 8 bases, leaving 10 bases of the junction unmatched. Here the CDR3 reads CASQPRDSHEAFF. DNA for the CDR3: TGTGCCAGCCAACCACGGGACAGTCATGAAGCTTTCTTT.

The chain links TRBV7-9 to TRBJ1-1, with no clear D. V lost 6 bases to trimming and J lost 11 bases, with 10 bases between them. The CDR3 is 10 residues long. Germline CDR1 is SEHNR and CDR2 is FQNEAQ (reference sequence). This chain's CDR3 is CASSGLGAFF. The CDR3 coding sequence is TGTGCCAGCAGTGGGCTTGGGGCTTTCTTT.

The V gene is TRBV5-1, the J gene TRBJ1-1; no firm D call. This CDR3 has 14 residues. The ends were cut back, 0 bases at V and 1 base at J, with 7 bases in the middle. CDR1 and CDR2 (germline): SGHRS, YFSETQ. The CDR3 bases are TGCGCCAGCAGCTTGGTTCGGGGGAACACTGAAGCTTTCTTT. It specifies CASSLVRGNTEAFF.

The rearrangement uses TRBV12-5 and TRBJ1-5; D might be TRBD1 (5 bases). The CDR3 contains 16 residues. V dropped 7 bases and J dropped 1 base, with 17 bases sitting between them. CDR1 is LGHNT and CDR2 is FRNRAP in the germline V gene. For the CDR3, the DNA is TGTGCTAGTGCCTCAGGATTTCAGGGAAGCAATCAGCCCCAGCATTTT. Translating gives CASASGFQGSNQPQHF.

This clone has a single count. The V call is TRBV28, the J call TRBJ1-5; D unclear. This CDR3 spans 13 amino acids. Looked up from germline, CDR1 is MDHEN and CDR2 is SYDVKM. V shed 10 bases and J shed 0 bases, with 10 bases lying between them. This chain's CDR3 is CATAILSNQPQHF. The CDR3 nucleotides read TGTGCCACCGCGATTCTTAGCAATCAGCCCCAGCATTTT. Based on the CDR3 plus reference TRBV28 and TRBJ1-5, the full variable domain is DVKVTQSSRYLVKRTGEKVFLECVQDMDHENMFWYRQDPGLGLRLIYFSYDVKMKEKGDIPEGYSVSREKKERFSLILESASTNQTSMYLCATAILSNQPQHFGDGTRLSIL.

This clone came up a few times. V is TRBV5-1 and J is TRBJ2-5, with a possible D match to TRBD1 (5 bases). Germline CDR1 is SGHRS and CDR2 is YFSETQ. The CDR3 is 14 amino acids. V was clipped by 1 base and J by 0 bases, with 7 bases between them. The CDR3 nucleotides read TGCGCCAGCAGCTTGTTGACAGACCAAGAGACCCAGTACTTC. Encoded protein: CASSLLTDQETQYF.

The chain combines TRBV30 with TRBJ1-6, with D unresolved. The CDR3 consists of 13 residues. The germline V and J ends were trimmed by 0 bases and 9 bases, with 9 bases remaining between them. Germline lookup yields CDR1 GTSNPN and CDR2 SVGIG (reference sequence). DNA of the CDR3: TGTGCCTGGAGTGTGGAGGGAACTTCACCCCTCCACTTT. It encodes CAWSVEGTSPLHF.

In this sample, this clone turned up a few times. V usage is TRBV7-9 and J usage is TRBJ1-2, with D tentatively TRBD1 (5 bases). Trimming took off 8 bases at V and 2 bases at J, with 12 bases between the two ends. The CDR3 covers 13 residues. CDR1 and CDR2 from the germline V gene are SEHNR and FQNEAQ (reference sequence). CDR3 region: CASGRAGNYGYTF. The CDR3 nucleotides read TGTGCCAGCGGGAGGGCAGGGAACTATGGCTACACCTTC. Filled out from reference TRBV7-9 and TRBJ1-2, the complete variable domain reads DTGVSQNPRHKITKRGQNVTFRCDPISEHNRLYWYRQTLGQGPEFLTYFQNEAQLEKSRLLSDRFSAERPKGSFSTLEIQRTEQGDSAMYLCASGRAGNYGYTFGSGTRLTVV.